Reported below is one T cell receptor beta chain. These data belong to a study of blood T cell repertoires in COVID-19. Clones were sequenced by immunoSEQ multiplex PCR, and TCRdb holds only the in-frame ones, with some missing. The sample contains over 20,000 clones, almost 90% of which appear only once. The sequencing sample was made of peripheral blood. The origin of this receptor is a man in his 70s with acute or convalescent COVID-19.

As DNA, the CDR3 is TGTGCCAGCACCGAGGGACAGGGAGGAGGCTACACCTTC. It translates to CASTEGQGGGYTF. The rearrangement joins TRBV12-3 or TRBV12-4 to TRBJ1-2; 9 bases agree with TRBD1. CDR3 size: 13 residues. Unmatched junction bases numbered 8, after V lost 7 bases and J lost 8 bases.